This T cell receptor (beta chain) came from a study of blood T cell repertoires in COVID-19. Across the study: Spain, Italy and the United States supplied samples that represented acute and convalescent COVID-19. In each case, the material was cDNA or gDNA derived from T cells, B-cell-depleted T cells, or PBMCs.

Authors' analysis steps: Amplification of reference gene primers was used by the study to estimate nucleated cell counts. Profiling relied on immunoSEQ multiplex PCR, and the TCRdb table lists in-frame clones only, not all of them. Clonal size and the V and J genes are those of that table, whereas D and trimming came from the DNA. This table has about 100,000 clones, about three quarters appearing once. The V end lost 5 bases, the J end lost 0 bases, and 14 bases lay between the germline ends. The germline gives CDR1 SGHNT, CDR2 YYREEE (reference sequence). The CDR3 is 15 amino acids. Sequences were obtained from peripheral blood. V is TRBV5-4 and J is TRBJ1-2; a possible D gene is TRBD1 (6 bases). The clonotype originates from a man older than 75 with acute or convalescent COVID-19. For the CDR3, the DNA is TGTGCCAGCAGACAACAGGGTTTAGCTAACTATGGCTACACCTTC. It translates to CASRQQGLANYGYTF.